These 27 T cell receptor beta chains originate from one sample sequenced in a study of T cells in Graves' hyperthyroidism and ophthalmopathy. Amplified regions were TCR beta CDR3 sequences from RNA transcripts. The study used the HTBI primer set for a first-round RT-PCR of the TCR CDR3. MiXCR, applied by TCRdb to the multiplex PCR reads, yields one record per CDR3 protein. The sample holds some 400,000 distinct CDR3 sequences; over 15% are singletons and the top ten take about 4%. Sequencing used blood. The receptors derive from a woman aged 18-29 years with Graves' hyperthyroidism.

The chain employs TRBV7-8 and TRBJ2-5, with TRBD2 matching 10 bases. This CDR3 region has 15 residues. Germline CDR1 is SGHVS and CDR2 is FQNEAQ. Trimming at V came to 4 bases and at J to 7 bases, leaving 9 bases not matched to a gene. CDR3 loop: CASSSAGTSVGTQYF. The CDR3 nucleotides read TGTGCCAGCAGCTCCGCCGGGACTAGCGTGGGGACCCAGTACTTC.

This clonotype has ten or more counts. The rearrangement joins TRBV15 to TRBJ2-7; D is possibly TRBD2 (6 bases). Germline values: CDR1 LNHNV, CDR2 YYDKDF (reference sequence). The CDR3 is made up of 13 amino acids. V was cut by 6 bases and J by 2 bases, with 11 bases left in between. The CDR3 sequence is CATSVTSPYEQYF. The CDR3 DNA reads as TGTGCCACCAGTGTTACTAGCCCCTACGAGCAGTACTTC.

This clonotype came up many times. The rearrangement links TRBV19 to TRBJ2-7; 8 nucleotides align to TRBD1. Trimming cost V 5 bases and J 5 bases; bases outside gene matches: 8. CDR1 is LNHDA and CDR2 is SQIVND in the germline V gene (reference sequence). This CDR3 has 14 amino acids. The CDR3 is CASSPGQEAHEQYF. The CDR3 nucleotides are TGTGCCAGTAGTCCGGGACAGGAGGCCCACGAGCAGTACTTC. Drawing the rest from reference TRBV19 and TRBJ2-7, the complete variable domain is DGGITQSPKYLFRKEGQNVTLSCEQNLNHDAMYWYRQDPGQGLRLIYYSQIVNDFQKGDIAEGYSVSREKKESFPLTVTSAQKNPTAFYLCASSPGQEAHEQYFGPGTRLTVT.

V and J are TRBV6-1 and TRBJ1-2; the D gene is possibly TRBD1 (6 bases). Trimming took 6 bases from V and 4 from J, leaving 12 bases between them. The CDR3 has 13 amino acids. CDR1 and CDR2 (germline): MNHNS, SASEGT. The chain's CDR3 is CASRRGTLYGYTF. DNA for the CDR3: TGTGCCAGCAGGCGCGGGACACTCTATGGCTACACCTTC.

This clonotype was observed many times. V and J are TRBV28 and TRBJ1-2; D is perhaps TRBD1 (5 bases). V lost 0 bases, J lost 0 bases, and 11 bases lay in between. CDR1 is MDHEN and CDR2 is SYDVKM in the germline V gene. The CDR3 runs 16 residues. The CDR3 region is CASSLWGGKSNYGYTF. The CDR3 coding sequence is TGTGCCAGCAGTTTATGGGGGGGGAAGTCTAACTATGGCTACACCTTC.

This clonotype was seen ten or more times. The rearrangement joins TRBV4-1 to TRBJ1-3; D remains unclear. The germline CDR1 and CDR2 sequences are MGHRA and YSYEKL. CDR3 size: 17 residues. Trimming cost V 10 bases and J 0 bases, with 22 bases left between them. This CDR3 reads CATKAGDSKSSGNTIYF. The CDR3 nucleotides are TGCGCCACCAAGGCCGGGGATTCCAAAAGCTCTGGAAACACCATATATTTT.

Ten or more counts support this clonotype. V usage is TRBV5-1 and J usage is TRBJ1-5; D may be TRBD1 (6 bases). V lost 4 bases and J lost 5, with 13 bases in between. This CDR3 region has 14 residues. Germline V gene sequence: CDR1 SGHRS, CDR2 YFSETQ. The CDR3, as DNA: TGCGCCAGCAGCCAAGGGTCAGGGGATCAGCCCCAGCATTTT. It is translated as CASSQGSGDQPQHF.

This clonotype was seen repeatedly, ten times or more. CDR3 in DNA: TGCAGCGTAACGGGAGAGACCCAGTACTTC. Translation gives CSVTGETQYF. This chain uses TRBV29-1 with TRBJ2-5; the D is unclear. The CDR3 extends over 10 amino acids. The germline V gene has CDR1 SQVTM and CDR2 ANQGSEA. The V end was cut by 6 bases, the J end by 4 bases, with 6 bases between.

This clonotype was seen at least ten times. The rearrangement joins TRBV4-1 to TRBJ1-1; unclear D gene. CDR1 and CDR2 (germline): MGHRA, YSYEKL. V was trimmed by 6 bases and J by 0 bases, leaving 14 bases between them. CDR3 length equals 15 residues. Here the CDR3 reads CASRPLLRLNTEAFF. In DNA, the CDR3 is TGCGCCAGCAGACCGCTTCTTAGGTTGAACACTGAAGCTTTCTTT.

This clonotype was observed at least ten times. The J gene is TRBJ2-7, the V gene TRBV6-1; D is perhaps TRBD2 (6 bases). V dropped 0 bases and J dropped 1 base, with 7 bases sitting between them. The CDR3 extends over 14 amino acids. The V gene's germline CDR1 is MNHNS and CDR2 SASEGT. The CDR3 DNA is TGTGCCAGCAGTGAAGCGGGGGGTTCCTACGAGCAGTACTTC. This translates into CASSEAGGSYEQYF.

This clonotype was counted at least ten times. The chain carries TRBV20-1 and TRBJ1-1; D perhaps matches TRBD1 (5 bases). V gave up 4 bases and J gave up 1 base, with 19 bases separating them. CDR1 is DFQATT and CDR2 is SNEGSKA in the germline V gene (reference sequence). The CDR3 length is 16 residues. CDR3 residues: CSAIIGGRVWNTEAFF. The CDR3 region has the DNA TGCAGTGCTATCATCGGGGGGAGGGTATGGAACACTGAAGCTTTCTTT.

The sample holds many counts of this clonotype. V and J are TRBV6-1 and TRBJ2-5; tentatively, D is TRBD2 (6 bases). The CDR3 sequence is 16 residues long. V was pared by 1 base and J by 1 base, with 13 bases between. Germline-derived CDR1 and CDR2 are MNHNS and SASEGT. CDR3: CASSEGGSGVQETQYF. The DNA of the CDR3 is TGTGCCAGCAGTGAAGGGGGTAGCGGAGTCCAAGAGACCCAGTACTTC.

The V gene is TRBV6-4, the J gene TRBJ1-4; tentative D call: TRBD1 (5 bases). Germline CDR1 and CDR2: MRHNA and SNTAGT. The CDR3 has 19 residues. V lost 7 bases and J 6 bases, leaving 30 bases between the germline ends. The CDR3 sequence is CASTPGRGPNVWGDEKLFF. The CDR3 nucleotides are TGTGCCAGCACCCCCGGGCGGGGTCCCAACGTTTGGGGGGATGAAAAACTGTTTTTT.

This clonotype was seen at least ten times. The chain links TRBV12-3 or TRBV12-4 to TRBJ2-5; TRBD1 matches 7 bases. The CDR3 length is 13 residues. V dropped 3 bases and J dropped 3; count of bases not matched to a gene: 1. CDR3: CASSFGQEETQYF. The CDR3 region has the DNA TGTGCCAGCAGTTTTGGACAGGAAGAGACCCAGTACTTC.

At least ten counts were recorded for this clonotype. The V and J genes are TRBV12-3 or TRBV12-4 and TRBJ1-3; D not certain. Deletions cut 6 bases from V and 3 bases from J, with 12 bases between. This CDR3 is 14 amino acids long. CDR3 coding DNA: TGTGCCAGCAGCAGAGGTGGTCGTGGAAACACCATATATTTT. It is translated as CASSRGGRGNTIYF.

This clonotype was seen repeatedly, ten times or more. The chain couples TRBV11-2 to TRBJ2-7; 8 bases align to TRBD2. Germline loops: CDR1 SGHAT, CDR2 FQNNGV. The CDR3 contains 15 residues. Losses at the gene ends were 4 bases for V and 0 bases for J; bases not matched to a gene: 5. The CDR3 DNA reads TGTGCCAGCAGCTCATTAGCGGGGAGCTCCTACGAGCAGTACTTC. It codes for CASSSLAGSSYEQYF.

As to this clonotype: This sequence may be a read error, since a much larger clone differs from it by one base. The V call is TRBV12-3 or TRBV12-4, the J call TRBJ2-3, with no clear D. CDR3 size: 12 residues. CDR3 DNA: TGTGCCTGCAGTTCCAGTGAAGATACGCAGTATTTT. It encodes CACSSSEDTQYF.

This clonotype was counted at least ten times. The chain uses TRBV6-1 and TRBJ1-3; D uncertain. Germline assignment: CDR1 MNHNS and CDR2 SASEGT. The CDR3 spans 14 residues. V was pared by 7 bases and J by 4 bases, with 14 bases between. The chain's CDR3 is CASTKLALGNTIYF. DNA for the CDR3: TGTGCCAGCACTAAGCTAGCACTAGGAAACACCATATATTTT.

This clonotype came up many times. The J gene is TRBJ1-1, the V gene TRBV15, with D unresolved. Germline CDR1 is LNHNV and CDR2 is YYDKDF (reference sequence). V dropped 0 bases and J dropped 6 bases, with 17 bases sitting between them. CDR3 length equals 16 residues. The CDR3 sequence: CATSRDRKGISAEAFF. CDR3 coding DNA: TGTGCCACCAGCAGAGATCGGAAGGGAATTTCGGCTGAAGCTTTCTTT.

This clonotype was counted ten times or more. The chain uses TRBV20-1 and TRBJ2-5; no firm D call. The CDR3 contains 10 residues. From germline, CDR1 is DFQATT and CDR2 SNEGSKA (reference sequence). The ends were cut back, 3 bases at V and 2 bases at J, with 1 base in the middle. The CDR3 loop reads CSASQETQYF. DNA of the CDR3: TGCAGTGCTAGTCAAGAGACCCAGTACTTC.

The chain recombines TRBV14 with TRBJ1-1; D is unresolved. Germline lookup yields CDR1 SGHDN and CDR2 FVKESK. This CDR3 has 15 residues. The V gene lost 1 base and the J gene lost 3 bases, with 12 bases spanning the gap. The CDR3, as DNA: TGTGCCAGCAGCCAAGTAAGTCTAGGGTACACTGAAGCTTTCTTT. Translated, it gives CASSQVSLGYTEAFF.

The CDR3 reads CASSYSTQWGPVTNQPQHF. The CDR3 nucleotides read TGTGCCAGCAGTTACTCGACCCAATGGGGGCCAGTGACCAATCAGCCCCAGCATTTT. The genes are TRBV6-2 or TRBV6-3 and TRBJ1-5; tentative D call: TRBD1 (6 bases). Trimming removed 0 bases from V and 3 bases from J, with 21 bases in between. The CDR3 spans 19 residues. Germline lookup yields CDR1 MNHEY and CDR2 SVGEGT.

Regarding this clonotype: It may be a read error: a sequence one base away is much more abundant. The chain joins TRBV29-1 to TRBJ2-2; tentatively, D is TRBD2 (6 bases). Per the germline V gene, CDR1 is SQVTM and CDR2 is ANQGSEA. This CDR3 has 14 amino acids. The chain's CDR3 is CITRDFKNTGELFF. The CDR3 nucleotides read TGCATCACTCGGGACTTCAAGAACACCGGGGAGCTGTTTTTT.

This clonotype was counted at least ten times. CDR3 sequence (DNA): TGTGCCAGCAGGGGCGGCGGTGCGGCTCAGCCCCAGCATTTT. The encoded protein is CASRGGGAAQPQHF. This chain joins TRBV6-1 and TRBJ1-5; no clear D. Germline V gene data show CDR1 as MNHNS and CDR2 as SASEGT. The CDR3 is 14 residues long. V lost 6 bases, J lost 6 bases, and 15 bases lay in between.

This clonotype has ten or more counts. The V call is TRBV28, the J call TRBJ2-7; 9 positions agree with TRBD2. J was trimmed by 2 bases and V by 1 base; bases with no gene match: 12. Germline-derived CDR1 and CDR2 are MDHEN and SYDVKM. The CDR3 sequence is 18 residues long. The CDR3 sequence is CASSLYASGAPWPYEQYF. Here the CDR3 DNA reads TGTGCCAGCAGTTTATATGCTAGCGGGGCGCCGTGGCCCTACGAGCAGTACTTC.

This clonotype was seen ten or more times. The chain links TRBV5-1 to TRBJ1-2, with 8 nucleotides matching TRBD1. The trim removed 4 bases at V and 2 bases at J, leaving 10 bases unmatched. The CDR3 is 16 amino acids. The germline CDR1 and CDR2 sequences are SGHRS and YFSETQ. The CDR3 region is CASSPGDRRENYGYTF. The CDR3 DNA sequence: TGCGCCAGCAGCCCGGGGGACAGGCGGGAGAACTATGGCTACACCTTC.

Many counts were recorded for this clonotype. The chain joins TRBV5-4 to TRBJ2-7; no firm D call. Deletions cut 4 bases from V and 3 bases from J, with 26 bases between. CDR1 is SGHNT, CDR2 YYREEE, per germline (reference sequence). The CDR3 runs 18 residues. CDR3 in DNA: TGTGCCAGCAGCGTGGGTGTTTTGAGCTTTAGTCCTCACTACGAGCAGTACTTC. It is translated as CASSVGVLSFSPHYEQYF.